The source of this T cell receptor beta chain is a study of blood T cell repertoires in COVID-19. About the study: Nucleic acid was either cDNA or gDNA, and it came from T cells, B-cell-depleted T cells, or PBMCs.

The junction had 9 bases not matched to a gene; V was cut back by 5 bases and J by 6 bases. CDR3 length: 15 amino acids. CDR1 LNHDA and CDR2 SQIVND come from the germline V gene (reference sequence). This clone has more than one count but fewer than ten. Repertoires were generated with immunoSEQ multiplex PCR, while TCRdb's copy carries only in-frame clones and drops some. The sample holds over 250,000 clones; approximately 89% are singletons and the top ten take under 2.5%. The sequenced sample was peripheral blood. The clonotype was recovered from a woman aged 50 to 60 with acute or convalescent COVID-19. V gene TRBV19 combines with J gene TRBJ2-1; 8 bases map to TRBD2. The CDR3 DNA is TGTGCCAGTAGTTTAACGGGCGGGAGGACCAATGAGCAGTTCTTC. Amino acids: CASSLTGGRTNEQFF.